This TCR beta chain was observed in a study of T cells after yellow fever vaccination. Study-level information: When fractions had low cell numbers, they were prepared with SMART-Seq v4 Ultra Low Input.

Overall study findings and caveats: Among primary-vaccination clones, most reappeared after the booster, at around 97% for CD4 and approximately 88% for CD8. By day 5 rather than day 15, the secondary response had peaked, though it was weaker.

The authors made TCR cDNA by 5'RACE template switching, adding a universal primer site and UMIs. TCRdb independently ran MiXCR on the 5' RACE reads; one entry per CDR3 protein. The repertoire has over 150,000 distinct CDR3 sequences, 6% to 7.5% of them found once; the top ten carry approximately 2.5%. Germline loops: CDR1 SEHNR, CDR2 FQNEAQ (reference sequence). CDR3 length equals 9 residues. Deletions cut 10 bases from V and 6 bases from J, with 6 bases between. This clonotype was seen repeatedly, ten times or more. Its matching antigen is unknown. Sample: CD4+ T cells sorted from PBMCs, taken around 5 days after the first yellow fever vaccination. The rearrangement joins TRBV7-9 to TRBJ1-2; D gene unclear. The TCR comes from a young man who received the YFV17D yellow fever vaccine. The CDR3 loop is CAINNGYTF. CDR3 bases: TGTGCCATCAATAATGGCTACACCTTC.